Given below is one TCR beta chain in context. TCRdb's copy holds only in-frame clones and misses some; the assay was immunoSEQ multiplex PCR. The sample has around 190,000 clones, 70% to 85% seen once. The sample comes from a study of blood T cell repertoires in COVID-19. Germline V gene sequence: CDR1 SGHTA, CDR2 FQGNSA. The CDR3 consists of 13 residues. V dropped 6 bases and J dropped 0 bases, with 6 bases sitting between them. This TCR was recovered from a human donor in a cohort sampled during active COVID-19. The chain has TRBV7-2 and TRBJ2-1; D not certain. Input material: peripheral blood. The CDR3 nucleotides are TGTGCCAGCAGTCGGAGCTCCTACAATGAGCAGTTCTTC. Translating gives CASSRSSYNEQFF.